The 17 T cell receptor beta chains below were found in one sample sequenced in a study of T cell repertoires in cytomegalovirus infection. TCRdb reprocessed the reads with MiXCR, giving one entry per CDR3 protein. The table has approximately 190,000 distinct CDR3 sequences, 28% seen once. The sample consisted of PBMCs. The receptors shown here come from a human donor in good health (CMV status not recorded). Some clones in this sample may be carry-over from other donors' samples.

The gene calls are TRBV4-1 and TRBJ2-1; 7 nucleotides agree with TRBD2. The CDR3 totals 13 residues. V lost 3 bases and J lost 6; bases outside the gene matches: 2. Germline values: CDR1 MGHRA, CDR2 YSYEKL. The CDR3 region is CASSQVAGNEQFF. The CDR3 bases are TGCGCCAGCAGCCAGGTAGCGGGCAATGAGCAGTTCTTC.

This sequence joins TRBV12-3 or TRBV12-4 and TRBJ1-1; D remains unclear. Trimming took off 1 base at V and 3 bases at J, with 6 bases between the two ends. The CDR3 totals 13 residues. As DNA, the CDR3 is TGTGCCAGCAGTTTAGGGGAACACACTGAAGCTTTCTTT. Translated, it gives CASSLGEHTEAFF.

The V call is TRBV29-1, the J call TRBJ1-2; no clear D. Germline-derived CDR1 and CDR2 are SQVTM and ANQGSEA. The CDR3 runs 14 residues. V was cut by 4 bases and J by 4 bases, with 16 bases left in between. CDR3 loop: CSVGIDTTSYGYTF. DNA of the CDR3: TGCAGCGTTGGAATCGACACGACGAGCTATGGCTACACCTTC.

A single count supports this clonotype. V usage is TRBV24-1 and J usage is TRBJ2-1; 9 nucleotides match TRBD2. CDR3 size: 14 residues. In germline, CDR1 is KGHDR, CDR2 SFDVKD. Trimming at V came to 3 bases and at J to 8 bases, leaving 4 bases not matched to a gene. The CDR3 DNA reads as TGTGCCACCAGTGATGGCGGGGGGGCCGATGAGCAGTTCTTC. It is translated as CATSDGGGADEQFF.

A few counts support this clonotype. The chain couples TRBV7-9 to TRBJ2-1; TRBD1 agrees at 7 bases. CDR1 is SEHNR and CDR2 is FQNEAQ in the germline V gene (reference sequence). Losses at the gene ends were 5 bases for V and 10 bases for J; bases not matched to a gene: 17. The CDR3 totals 16 residues. CDR3 amino acids: CASSPGGMGRLSEQFF. In nucleotides, the CDR3 is TGTGCCAGCAGCCCAGGGGGTATGGGACGATTATCGGAGCAGTTCTTC. The full variable domain, completed using reference TRBV7-9 and TRBJ2-1, is DTGVSQNPRHKITKRGQNVTFRCDPISEHNRLYWYRQTLGQGPEFLTYFQNEAQLEKSRLLSDRFSAERPKGSFSTLEIQRTEQGDSAMYLCASSPGGMGRLSEQFFGPGTRLTVL.

This clonotype was seen only a few times. The rearrangement joins TRBV20-1 to TRBJ1-2; a possible D gene is TRBD1 (5 bases). This CDR3 is built from 15 residues. Trimming pared 1 base from V and 0 bases from J, leaving 12 bases between. Germline V gene sequence: CDR1 DFQATT, CDR2 SNEGSKA (reference sequence). CDR3 amino acids: CSARGRDTSNYGYTF. The CDR3 DNA reads TGCAGTGCTAGAGGCAGGGATACATCTAACTATGGCTACACCTTC.

The chain carries TRBV18 and TRBJ1-1; 9 nucleotides align to TRBD1. After removal of 2 bases from V and 6 bases from J, the junction contained 10 bases not matched to a gene. Germline CDR1 reads KGHSH; CDR2 reads LQKENI. This CDR3 contains 16 residues. The CDR3 bases are TGTGCCAGCTCACCAACCTGGGACAGGGCCGGGGCTGAAGCTTTCTTT. It specifies CASSPTWDRAGAEAFF.

Ten or more counts support this clonotype. One end of the junction fails to match germline, which may point to a read error. The V gene is TRBV7-7, the J gene TRBJ1-2, with D unresolved. Germline lookup yields CDR1 SSHAT and CDR2 FNYEAQ (reference sequence). The CDR3 loop spans 14 amino acids. This CDR3 reads CASSLGMADYGYTF. The CDR3, as DNA: TGTGCTAGCAGCTTAGGGATGGCAGACTATGGCTACACCTTC.

This chain uses TRBV12-3 or TRBV12-4 with TRBJ2-7, with 7 bases identical to TRBD1. With V trimmed by 6 bases and J by 7 bases, 15 bases remained unmatched. The CDR3 is 15 amino acids. The CDR3 reads CASRPAGTAALEQYF. The CDR3 DNA reads as TGTGCCAGCAGACCAGCCGGGACAGCCGCCTTGGAGCAGTACTTC.

Only a few counts were recorded for this clonotype. The chain links TRBV19 to TRBJ1-5; tentatively, D is TRBD1 (6 bases). Trimming removed 3 bases at V and 4 bases at J, with 13 bases between. The CDR3 sequence is 15 residues long. CDR1 and CDR2 (germline): LNHDA, SQIVND (reference sequence). CDR3 sequence: CASSIWGQMNQPQHF. DNA of the CDR3: TGTGCCAGTAGTATTTGGGGGCAGATGAATCAGCCCCAGCATTTT.

This clonotype has just a few counts. The chain is built from TRBV30 and TRBJ1-1, with D uncertain. The CDR3 runs to 13 residues. Trimming took 3 bases from V and 1 from J, leaving 9 bases between them. CDR1 is GTSNPN, CDR2 SVGIG, per germline (reference sequence). This chain's CDR3 is CAWRPAANTEAFF. The CDR3 nucleotides are TGTGCCTGGAGGCCGGCCGCGAACACTGAAGCTTTCTTT.

This clonotype was seen a handful of times. This chain joins TRBV11-2 and TRBJ1-1, with a tentative D call TRBD1 (5 bases). V lost 0 bases to trimming and J lost 4 bases, with 9 bases between them. The V gene's germline CDR1 is SGHAT and CDR2 FQNNGV. There are 14 residues in the CDR3. The CDR3 DNA sequence: TGTGCCAGCAGCTTAGAGGCGGGGGGCACTGAAGCTTTCTTT. Its protein product is CASSLEAGGTEAFF.

There are many counts of this clonotype. V and J are TRBV5-1 and TRBJ1-4; tentative D call: TRBD1 (6 bases). The V and J ends lost 4 bases and 1 base respectively, with 11 bases between them. Germline CDR1 is SGHRS and CDR2 is YFSETQ. The CDR3 length is 15 residues. In DNA form, the CDR3 reads TGCGCCAGCAGCCTCCACAGGGAAACTAATGAAAAACTGTTTTTT. Its translation is CASSLHRETNEKLFF.

The gene calls are TRBV19 and TRBJ1-5; D perhaps matches TRBD1 (6 bases). Germline V CDR1 and CDR2: LNHDA, SQIVND (reference sequence). V lost 7 bases and J 4 bases, leaving 14 bases between the germline ends. The CDR3 consists of 14 residues. The CDR3 DNA reads TGTGCCAGTACCATAAACCAGGGGAATCAGCCCCAGCATTTT. This encodes CASTINQGNQPQHF.

This clonotype was counted a few times. The rearrangement links TRBV7-2 to TRBJ1-5; D is uncertain. V was cut by 5 bases and J by 3 bases, with 5 bases left in between. Germline loops: CDR1 SGHTA, CDR2 FQGNSA. The CDR3 length is 12 residues. The CDR3 sequence is CASSPDNQPQHF. CDR3 nucleotide sequence: TGTGCCAGCAGCCCGGACAATCAGCCCCAGCATTTT.

CDR3 protein: CASSSQGAEAFF. The CDR3 DNA follows: TGCGCCAGCAGCTCACAGGGGGCTGAAGCTTTCTTT. The chain combines TRBV5-1 with TRBJ1-1; 8 bases match TRBD1. This CDR3 spans 12 amino acids. In germline, CDR1 is SGHRS, CDR2 YFSETQ. V was pared by 3 bases and J by 6 bases, with 1 base of the junction left unmatched.

The V gene is TRBV4-3, the J gene TRBJ2-3; possible D gene TRBD1, 7 bases. This CDR3 comprises 14 residues. Germline V lookup: CDR1 LGHNA, CDR2 YSLEER. Trimming cost V 4 bases and J 4 bases, with 12 bases left between them. CDR3 nucleotides: TGCGCCAGCAGCCGAGGAGGGGGCCCAGATACGCAGTATTTT. This sequence encodes CASSRGGGPDTQYF.